Below, one T cell receptor beta chain is given with its context. The protocol was immunoSEQ multiplex PCR, while the TCRdb copy is restricted to in-frame clones and leaves out a portion. Among roughly 80,000 clones, nearly 98% were seen once, and the ten largest hold around 0.5%. CDR3 length: 14 residues. V gave up 5 bases and J gave up 2 bases, with 10 bases separating them. Germline V gives CDR1 MGHDK, CDR2 SYGVNS. This specimen belongs to a study of Tregs in tolerant kidney transplant recipients. The chain employs TRBV25-1 and TRBJ1-5, with TRBD1 as a possible D gene (6 bases). The receptor was derived from a human donor who received a combined kidney and bone marrow transplant. The source material was CD4+ T cells from blood, sampled before the transplant. The DNA for the CDR3 is TGTGCCAGCAGTCCACCAGGGGGCAATCAGCCCCAGCATTTT. It encodes CASSPPGGNQPQHF.